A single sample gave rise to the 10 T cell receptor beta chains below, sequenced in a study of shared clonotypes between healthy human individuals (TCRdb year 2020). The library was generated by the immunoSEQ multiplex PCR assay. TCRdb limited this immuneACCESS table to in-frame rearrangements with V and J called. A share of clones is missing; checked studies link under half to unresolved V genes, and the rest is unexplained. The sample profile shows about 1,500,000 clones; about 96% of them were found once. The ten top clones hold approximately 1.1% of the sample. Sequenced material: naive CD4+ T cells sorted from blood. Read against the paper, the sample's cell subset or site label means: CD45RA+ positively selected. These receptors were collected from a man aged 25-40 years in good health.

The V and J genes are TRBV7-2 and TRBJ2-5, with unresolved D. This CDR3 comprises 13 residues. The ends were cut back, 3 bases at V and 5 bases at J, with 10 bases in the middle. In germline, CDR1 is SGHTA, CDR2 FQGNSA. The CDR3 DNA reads TGTGCCAGCAGCTTTAATGGGAAGGAGACCCAGTACTTC. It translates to CASSFNGKETQYF.

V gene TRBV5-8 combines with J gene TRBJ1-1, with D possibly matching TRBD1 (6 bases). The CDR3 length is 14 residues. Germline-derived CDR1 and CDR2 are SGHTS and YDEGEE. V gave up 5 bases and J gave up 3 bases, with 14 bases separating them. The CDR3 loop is CASRRKQGYTEAFF. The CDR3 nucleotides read TGTGCCAGCAGACGAAAGCAGGGGTACACTGAAGCTTTCTTT.

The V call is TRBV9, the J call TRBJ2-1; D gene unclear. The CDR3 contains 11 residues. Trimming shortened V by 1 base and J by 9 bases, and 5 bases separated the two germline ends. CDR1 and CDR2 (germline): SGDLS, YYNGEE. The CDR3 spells CASSVKTEQFF. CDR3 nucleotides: TGTGCCAGCAGCGTAAAAACTGAGCAGTTCTTC.

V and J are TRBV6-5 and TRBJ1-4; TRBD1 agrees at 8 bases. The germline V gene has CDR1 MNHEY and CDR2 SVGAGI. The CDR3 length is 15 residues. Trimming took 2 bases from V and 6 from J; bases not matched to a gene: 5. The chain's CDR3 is CASSYTTGVDEKLFF. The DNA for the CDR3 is TGTGCCAGCAGTTACACGACAGGGGTAGATGAAAAACTGTTTTTT.

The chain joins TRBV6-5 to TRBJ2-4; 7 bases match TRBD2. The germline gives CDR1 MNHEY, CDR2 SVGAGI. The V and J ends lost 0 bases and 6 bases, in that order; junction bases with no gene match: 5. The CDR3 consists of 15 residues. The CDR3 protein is CASSYSTGGTNIQYF. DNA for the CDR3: TGTGCCAGCAGTTACTCGACCGGGGGGACAAACATTCAGTACTTC.

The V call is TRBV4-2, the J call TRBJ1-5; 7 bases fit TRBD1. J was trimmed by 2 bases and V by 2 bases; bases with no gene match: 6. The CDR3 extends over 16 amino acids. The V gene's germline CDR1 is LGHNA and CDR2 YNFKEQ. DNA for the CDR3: TGTGCCAGCAGCCAACAGGGGGAAGGTCGCAATCAGCCCCAGCATTTT. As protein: CASSQQGEGRNQPQHF.

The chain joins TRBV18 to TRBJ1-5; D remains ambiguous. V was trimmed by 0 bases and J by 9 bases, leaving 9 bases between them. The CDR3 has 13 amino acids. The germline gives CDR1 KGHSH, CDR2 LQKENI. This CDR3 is CASSPPGGGPQHF. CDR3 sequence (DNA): TGTGCCAGCTCACCACCGGGAGGCGGGCCCCAGCATTTT.

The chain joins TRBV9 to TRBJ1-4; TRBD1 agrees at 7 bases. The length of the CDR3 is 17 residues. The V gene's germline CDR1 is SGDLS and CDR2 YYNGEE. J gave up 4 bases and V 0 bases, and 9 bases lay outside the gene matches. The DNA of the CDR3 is TGTGCCAGCAGCGTAGGTCCTAACAGGGGCTATAATGAAAAACTGTTTTTT. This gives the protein CASSVGPNRGYNEKLFF.

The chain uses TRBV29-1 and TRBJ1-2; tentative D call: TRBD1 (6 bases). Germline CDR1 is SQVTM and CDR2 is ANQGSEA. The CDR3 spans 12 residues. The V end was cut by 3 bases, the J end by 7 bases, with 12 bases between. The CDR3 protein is CSVDQTGSGYTF. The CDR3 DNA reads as TGCAGCGTTGACCAGACAGGTTCTGGCTACACCTTC.

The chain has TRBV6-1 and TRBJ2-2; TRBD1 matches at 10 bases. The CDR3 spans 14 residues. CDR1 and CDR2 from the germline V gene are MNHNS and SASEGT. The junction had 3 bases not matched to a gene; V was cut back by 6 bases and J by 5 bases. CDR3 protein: CASRPGQGTGELFF. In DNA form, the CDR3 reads TGTGCCAGCAGACCGGGACAGGGGACCGGGGAGCTGTTTTTT.